This TCR beta chain emerged from a study of blood T cell repertoires in COVID-19. Turning to the study itself: The origin of the acute and convalescent COVID-19 samples was the United States, Italy and Spain.

The authors' processing: Estimation of nucleated cell counts was performed using reference gene primer amplification. The repertoire was sequenced with immunoSEQ multiplex PCR; TCRdb's copy has only in-frame clones and lacks some. V, J and clone size are taken as reported in that table, and D and trimming were inferred from the DNA itself. The sample lists around 190,000 clones; roughly four fifths were seen once. The CDR3 loop spans 18 amino acids. The V segment lost 0 bases and the J segment 4 bases; nucleotides outside the gene matches: 11. Germline CDR1 reads KGHSH; CDR2 reads LQKENI. The receptor's source is a man aged 40-50 years who had recovered from COVID-19. The chain carries TRBV18 and TRBJ1-1, with 10 bases identical to TRBD1. The specimen was PBMCs or T cells enriched from blood (not recorded which). CDR3 DNA: TGTGCCAGCTCACCACCGTTCCGTGACAGGGGGCTTGGCACTGAAGCTTTCTTT. It specifies CASSPPFRDRGLGTEAFF.